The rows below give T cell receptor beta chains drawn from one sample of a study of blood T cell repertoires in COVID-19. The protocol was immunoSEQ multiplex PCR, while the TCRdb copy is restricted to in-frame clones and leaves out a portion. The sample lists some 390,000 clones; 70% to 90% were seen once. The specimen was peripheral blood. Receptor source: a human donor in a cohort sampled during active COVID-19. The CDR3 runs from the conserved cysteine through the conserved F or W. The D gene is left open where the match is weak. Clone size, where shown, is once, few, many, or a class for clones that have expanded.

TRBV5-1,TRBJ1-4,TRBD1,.,TGCGCCAGCAGTCCGGACAGGGGCCAAGAAAAACTGTTTTTT,CASSPDRGQEKLFF
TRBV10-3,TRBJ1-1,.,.,TGTGCCACCAACTCCGGGACTGAAGCTTTCTTT,CATNSGTEAFF
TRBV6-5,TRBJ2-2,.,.,TGTGCCAGCAGTTCGGACAGTAATGCCGGGGAGCTGTTTTTT,CASSSDSNAGELFF
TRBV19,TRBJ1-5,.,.,TGTGCCAGTAGTGACCACAGGGATCCATACAATCAGCCCCAGCATTTT,CASSDHRDPYNQPQHF
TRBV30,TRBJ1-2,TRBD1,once,TGTGCCTGGACAAAACCGGGACAGGGACTCTATGGCTACACCTTC,CAWTKPGQGLYGYTF
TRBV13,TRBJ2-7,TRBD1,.,TGTGCCAGCACCAAAGCCCCGACTGGACAGGGGGCGTACGAGCAGTACTTC,CASTKAPTGQGAYEQYF
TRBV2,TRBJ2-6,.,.,TGTGCCAGCAGTGAAGGGACATCCAGCTCTGGGGCCAACGTCCTGACTTTC,CASSEGTSSSGANVLTF
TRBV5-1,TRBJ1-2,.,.,TGCGCCAGCAGCCGAAAACCGGGACTCCAACTAGCGGGCTACACCTTC,CASSRKPGLQLAGYTF
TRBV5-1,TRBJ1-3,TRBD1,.,TGCGCCAGCCGGGACAGCGCCCTCGGGAACACCATATATTTT,CASRDSALGNTIYF
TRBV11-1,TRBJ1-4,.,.,TGTGCCAGCAGCAGACAGGTTGAAAATGAAAAACTGTTTTTT,CASSRQVENEKLFF
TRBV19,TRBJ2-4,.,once,TGTGCCGCCGGACAGCTAGGGGCCAAAAACATTCAGTACTTC,CAAGQLGAKNIQYF
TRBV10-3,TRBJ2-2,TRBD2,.,TGTGCCATCACTACACGGACTAGCGGGAGCCCGAACACCGGGGAGCTGTTTTTT,CAITTRTSGSPNTGELFF
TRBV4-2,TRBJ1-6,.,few,TGTGCCAGCAGCCAGCAGGGGTATAATTCACCCCTCCACTTT,CASSQQGYNSPLHF
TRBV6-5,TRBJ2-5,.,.,TGTGCCAGCAGTAGTTCCCAGCGGCAAGAGACCCAGTACTTC,CASSSSQRQETQYF
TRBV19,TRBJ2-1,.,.,TGTGCCAGTTCAACGGGGGATGAGCAGTTCTTC,CASSTGDEQFF
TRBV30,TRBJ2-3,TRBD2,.,TGTGCCTGGAGTTTGGGGGGAGGGATAAGCACAGATACGCAGTATTTT,CAWSLGGGISTDTQYF
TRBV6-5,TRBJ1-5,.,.,TGTGCCAGCAGAACCCAGGGAGGAAGTCAGCCCCAGCATTTT,CASRTQGGSQPQHF
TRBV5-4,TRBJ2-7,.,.,TGTGCCAGCAGCTTGCGAGGGAGTGGGGACGAGCAGTACTTC,CASSLRGSGDEQYF
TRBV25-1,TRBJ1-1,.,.,TGTGCCAGCATAGGACGGGGTGGAAACACTGAAGCTTTCTTT,CASIGRGGNTEAFF
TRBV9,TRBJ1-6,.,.,TGTGCCAGCAGCCCGTCGGGTACGGGAGGGGCACCCCTCCACTTT,CASSPSGTGGAPLHF
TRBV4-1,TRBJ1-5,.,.,TGCGCCAGCAGCCCACGTCCAAGTTCAGTGTATCAGCCCCAGCATTTT,CASSPRPSSVYQPQHF
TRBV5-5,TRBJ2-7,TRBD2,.,TGTGCCAGCAGCTGGGAGGGTACTAGCGGGGTCTGGGAGCAGTACTTC,CASSWEGTSGVWEQYF
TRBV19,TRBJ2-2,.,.,TGTGCCAGTAGTGCAGGGGACGGGGAGCTGTTTTTT,CASSAGDGELFF
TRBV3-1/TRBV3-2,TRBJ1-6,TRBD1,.,TGTGCCAGCAGTTCGGACAGGGATTCACCCCTCCACTTT,CASSSDRDSPLHF
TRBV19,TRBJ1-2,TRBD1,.,TGTGCCAGCACGACAGGGCCCGGCTATGGCTACACCTTC,CASTTGPGYGYTF
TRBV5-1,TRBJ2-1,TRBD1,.,TGCGCCAGCAGACAGGGACAGGGGGCAGGTGAGCAGTTCTTC,CASRQGQGAGEQFF
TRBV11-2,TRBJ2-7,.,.,TGTGCCAGCAGCCTTCGACTAGACTACGAGCAGTACTTC,CASSLRLDYEQYF
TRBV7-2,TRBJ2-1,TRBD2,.,TGTGCCAGCAGCTTTAGGACTAGCGGGGGGGTCGATGAGCAGTTCTTC,CASSFRTSGGVDEQFF
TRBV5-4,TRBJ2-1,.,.,TGTGCCAGCAGCACGGGATCATTGAGCGATGAGCAGTTCTTC,CASSTGSLSDEQFF
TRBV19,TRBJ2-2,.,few,TGTGCCAGTACCGCGGCGGTGGGCACCGGGGAGCTGTTTTTT,CASTAAVGTGELFF
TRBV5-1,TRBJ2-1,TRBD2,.,TGCGCCAGCAGAACAGGGACTAGCGGGACCTTCTCCTACAATGAGCAGTTCTTC,CASRTGTSGTFSYNEQFF
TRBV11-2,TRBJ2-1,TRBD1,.,TGTGCCAGCAGCCTATCTGACAGGGGCATGTATAATGAGCAGTTCTTC,CASSLSDRGMYNEQFF
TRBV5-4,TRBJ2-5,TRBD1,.,TGTGCCAGCAGCTTGATTTCAGGGGGTCAGACCCAGTACTTC,CASSLISGGQTQYF
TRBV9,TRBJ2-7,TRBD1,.,TGTGCCAGCAGCGCCAGGACAGGGGGGGGCGAGCAGTACTTC,CASSARTGGGEQYF
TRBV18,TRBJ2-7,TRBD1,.,TGTGCCAGCTCACCGGGACAGGGCATCACCTACGAGCAGTACTTC,CASSPGQGITYEQYF
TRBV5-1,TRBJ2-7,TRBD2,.,TGCGCCAGCAGCTTACTAGCGGGGCAAGGCAACGAGCAGTACTTC,CASSLLAGQGNEQYF
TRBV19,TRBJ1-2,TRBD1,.,TGTGCCAGTAGTATCGGGACAGGTTCGGGCTACACCTTC,CASSIGTGSGYTF
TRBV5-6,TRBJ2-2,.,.,TGTGCCAGCAATGACGGCGGCCCATCGAACACCGGGGAGCTGTTTTTT,CASNDGGPSNTGELFF
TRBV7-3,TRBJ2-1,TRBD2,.,TGTGCCAGCAGCTTAAAAGGAAGGACTAGCGGAGGGAATGAGCAGTTCTTC,CASSLKGRTSGGNEQFF
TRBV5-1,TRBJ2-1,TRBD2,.,TGCGCCAGCAGCCCCCGCGGTGTGGGCGGGGGCTCCTACAATGAGCAGTTCTTC,CASSPRGVGGGSYNEQFF